This TCR beta chain was sequenced during a study of blood T cell repertoires in COVID-19. Original analysis: Reference gene primer amplification yielded estimated nucleated cell counts. TCRdb keeps only in-frame clones here, not all; method: immunoSEQ multiplex PCR. V, J and clone size reflect that table, while D and trimming were determined from the DNA. The table has about 220,000 clones, around four fifths seen once. Participants were aged about 18 to 89 years, lived in over 20 US areas, and enrolled virtually. This TCR was recovered from a woman aged 40 to 49 who had been exposed to COVID-19. What was sequenced was PBMCs or T cells enriched from blood (not recorded which).

Here the CDR3 reads CASSLEVPTNTEAFF. The CDR3 nucleotides are TGTGCCAGCAGTTTAGAGGTTCCTACGAACACTGAAGCTTTCTTT. V is TRBV28 and J is TRBJ1-1; D is uncertain. The CDR3 sequence is 15 residues long. The V and J ends lost 2 bases and 1 base respectively, with 11 bases between them. CDR1 is MDHEN and CDR2 is SYDVKM in the germline V gene.